Included here is one T cell receptor (beta chain) sequence, with context. The data were taken from a study of blood T cell repertoires in COVID-19. For the study at large: PBMCs, B-cell-depleted T cells, or T cells provided the cDNA or gDNA that made up the material.

Libraries were prepared by immunoSEQ multiplex PCR; TCRdb keeps only in-frame clonotypes and omits some of them. The sample holds 100,000 to 150,000 clones, roughly 89% seen once. Trimming took 0 bases from V and 2 from J, leaving 9 bases between them. Germline loops: CDR1 SGDLS, CDR2 YYNGEE. The CDR3 is made up of 14 amino acids. This rearrangement joins TRBV9 to TRBJ2-7; D perhaps matches TRBD2 (6 bases). Sequenced: peripheral blood. The sequence was collected from a man over 45 with active or convalescent COVID-19. CDR3 nucleotide sequence: TGTGCCAGCAGCGTAGGGGGAGGCCCCTACGAGCAGTACTTC. It translates to CASSVGGGPYEQYF.